This passage covers 6 T cell receptor beta chains from one sample sequenced in a study of vaccination effects on CD4 cells after COVID-19. Pools of viral peptides were used by the ViraFEST assay to expand antigen-specific CD4+ T cells ahead of sequencing. Investigators separated out CD4+ T cells once approximately 11 days of culture had passed. Vaccine recipients, nucleocapsid antibody negative, had no prior SARS-CoV-2 infection. For these TCRs, the target antigens are not known. Method: immunoSEQ multiplex PCR; TCRdb's copy keeps in-frame clones and lacks some. The sample holds 62,000 or so clones, about four fifths seen once. The specimen comprised CD4+ T cells from PBMCs cultured with SARS-CoV-2 spike peptides, sampled before COVID-19 vaccination. These receptors all come from a human donor who received a COVID-19 vaccine.

This rearrangement joins TRBV5-1 to TRBJ2-1; possible D gene TRBD2, 6 bases. CDR3 size: 16 residues. Germline V gives CDR1 SGHRS, CDR2 YFSETQ. With 1 base removed from V and 0 bases from J, the gap between germline ends came to 11 bases. The CDR3 sequence: CASSLLAASSYNEQFF. For the CDR3, the DNA is TGCGCCAGCAGCTTGTTAGCGGCCAGCTCCTACAATGAGCAGTTCTTC.

This clone has a single count. The CDR3 coding sequence is TGTGCCAAACGACAGTGTATATACGAGCAGTACGTC. It specifies CAKRQCIYEQYV. The chain carries TRBV7-6 and TRBJ2-7; the D gene is possibly TRBD1 (5 bases). The CDR3 covers 12 residues. V lost 10 bases and J 4 bases, leaving 14 bases between the germline ends. The germline V gene has CDR1 SGHVS and CDR2 FNYEAQ.

This chain connects TRBV4-3 to TRBJ1-6; 10 bases fit TRBD1. The CDR3 extends over 17 amino acids. Germline assignment: CDR1 LGHNA and CDR2 YSLEER. V dropped 2 bases and J dropped 6; count of bases not matched to a gene: 7. CDR3 residues: CASSQTTGGNFNSPLHF. DNA for the CDR3: TGCGCCAGCAGCCAAACGACAGGGGGCAACTTTAATTCACCCCTCCACTTT.

The CDR3 sequence: CASSQGENYGYTF. For the CDR3, the DNA is TGTGCCAGCAGCCAGGGGGAGAACTATGGCTACACCTTC. The V call is TRBV7-3, the J call TRBJ1-2, with 7 bases identical to TRBD1. V trimming: 5 bases; J trimming: 2 bases; junction bases outside the gene matches: 2. The CDR3 has 13 amino acids. Germline V lookup: CDR1 SGHTA, CDR2 FQGTGA.

The J gene is TRBJ1-4, the V gene TRBV10-2; D perhaps matches TRBD1 (6 bases). This CDR3 contains 13 residues. Between the trimmed V and J ends, which lost 4 bases and 7 bases, there was a span of 10 bases. Germline CDR1 reads WSHSY; CDR2 reads SAAADI. CDR3 bases: TGCGCCAGCAGTGGGGGGCCGGGTGAAAAACTGTTTTTT. It is translated as CASSGGPGEKLFF.

The rearrangement links TRBV19 to TRBJ1-6; no definite D call. The CDR3 is made up of 12 amino acids. V lost 5 bases and J lost 10, with 9 bases in between. Germline V gene lookup returns CDR1 LNHDA and CDR2 SQIVND (reference sequence). CDR3 nucleotides: TGTGCCAGTAGTCTACGAGTGTCACCCCTCCACTTT. Its protein is CASSLRVSPLHF.